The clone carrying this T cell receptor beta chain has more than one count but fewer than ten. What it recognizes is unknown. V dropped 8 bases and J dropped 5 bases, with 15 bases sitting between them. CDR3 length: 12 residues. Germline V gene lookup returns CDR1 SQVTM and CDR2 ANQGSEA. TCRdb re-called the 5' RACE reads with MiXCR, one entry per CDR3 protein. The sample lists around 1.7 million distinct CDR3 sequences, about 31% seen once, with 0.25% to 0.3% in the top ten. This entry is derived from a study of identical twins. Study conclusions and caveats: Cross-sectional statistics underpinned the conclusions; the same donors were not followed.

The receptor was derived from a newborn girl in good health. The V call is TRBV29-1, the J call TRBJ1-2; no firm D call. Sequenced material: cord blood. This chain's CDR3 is CSLDHPQYGYTF. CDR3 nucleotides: TGCAGCCTGGACCATCCCCAGTATGGCTACACCTTC.